The present entry profiles one T cell receptor (beta chain) with its context. Seattle participants joined during active infection and were tracked over time. The sample belongs to a study of blood T cell repertoires in COVID-19. Per the original data handling: Cell counts per sample came from amplifying reference gene primers. Sequenced by immunoSEQ multiplex PCR; TCRdb stores in-frame clones only, minus some. That table is the source of V, J and clone size, and D and trimming were worked out from the DNA. The table has approximately 160,000 clones, more than 75% seen once. The germline V gene has CDR1 SGHTA and CDR2 FQGTGA. J was trimmed by 4 bases and V by 2 bases; bases with no gene match: 2. The CDR3 runs 14 residues.

The TCR was taken from a woman aged 55-70 years with COVID-19, enrolled during active disease. What was sequenced was peripheral blood. The chain combines TRBV7-3 with TRBJ1-1; 9 nucleotides align to TRBD1. This CDR3 is CASSLGQGITEAFF. The CDR3 DNA reads as TGTGCCAGCAGCTTAGGACAGGGGATCACTGAAGCTTTCTTT.